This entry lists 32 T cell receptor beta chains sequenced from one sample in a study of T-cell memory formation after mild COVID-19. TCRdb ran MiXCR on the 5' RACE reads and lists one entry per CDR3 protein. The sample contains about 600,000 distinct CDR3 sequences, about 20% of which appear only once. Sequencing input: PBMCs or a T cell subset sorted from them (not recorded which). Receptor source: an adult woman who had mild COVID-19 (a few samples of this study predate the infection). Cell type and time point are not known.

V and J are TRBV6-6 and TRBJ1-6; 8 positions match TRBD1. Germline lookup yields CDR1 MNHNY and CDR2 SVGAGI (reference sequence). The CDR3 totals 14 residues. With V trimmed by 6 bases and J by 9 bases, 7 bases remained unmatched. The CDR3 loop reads CASRGTGPSSPLHF. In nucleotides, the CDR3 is TGTGCCAGCAGGGGGACAGGCCCTAGTTCACCCCTCCACTTT.

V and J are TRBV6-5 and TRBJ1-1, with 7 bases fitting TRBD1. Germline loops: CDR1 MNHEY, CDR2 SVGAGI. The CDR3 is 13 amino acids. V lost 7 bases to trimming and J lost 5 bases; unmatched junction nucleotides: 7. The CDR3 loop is CASNEGARTEAFF. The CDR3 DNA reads TGTGCCAGCAACGAGGGGGCGCGAACTGAAGCTTTCTTT.

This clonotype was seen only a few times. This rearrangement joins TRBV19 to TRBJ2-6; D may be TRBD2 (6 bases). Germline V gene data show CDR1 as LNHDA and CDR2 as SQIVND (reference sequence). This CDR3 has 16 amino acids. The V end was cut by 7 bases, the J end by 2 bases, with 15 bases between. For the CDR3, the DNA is TGTGCCAGTATCCCCCCGCCGGGAGCTGGGGCCAACGTCCTGACTTTC. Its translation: CASIPPPGAGANVLTF.

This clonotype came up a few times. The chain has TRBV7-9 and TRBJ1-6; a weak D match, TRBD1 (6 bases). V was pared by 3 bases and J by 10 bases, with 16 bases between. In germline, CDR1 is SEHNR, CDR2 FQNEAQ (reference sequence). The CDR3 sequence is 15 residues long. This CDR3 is CASSFPGEVESPLHF. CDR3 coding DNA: TGTGCCAGCAGCTTCCCAGGGGAGGTGGAATCACCCCTCCACTTT.

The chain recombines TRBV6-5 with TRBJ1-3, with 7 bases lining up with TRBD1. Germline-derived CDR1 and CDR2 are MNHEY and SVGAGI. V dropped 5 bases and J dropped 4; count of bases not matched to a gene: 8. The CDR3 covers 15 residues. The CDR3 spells CASSTTATGGNTIYF. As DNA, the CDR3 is TGTGCCAGCAGTACTACAGCGACAGGGGGAAACACCATATATTTT.

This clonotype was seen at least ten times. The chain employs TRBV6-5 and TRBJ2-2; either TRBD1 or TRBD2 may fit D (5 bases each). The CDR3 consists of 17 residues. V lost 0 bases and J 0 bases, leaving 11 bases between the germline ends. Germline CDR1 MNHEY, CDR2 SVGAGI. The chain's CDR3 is CASSYSSGGSNTGELFF. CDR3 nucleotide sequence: TGTGCCAGCAGTTACTCGAGTGGGGGATCGAACACCGGGGAGCTGTTTTTT.

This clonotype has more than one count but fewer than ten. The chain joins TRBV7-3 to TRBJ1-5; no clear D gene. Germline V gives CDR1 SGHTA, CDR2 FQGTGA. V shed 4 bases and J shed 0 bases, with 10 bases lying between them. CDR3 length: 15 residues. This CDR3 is CASSSDARSNQPQHF. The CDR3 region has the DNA TGTGCCAGCAGCTCAGACGCACGTAGCAATCAGCCCCAGCATTTT.

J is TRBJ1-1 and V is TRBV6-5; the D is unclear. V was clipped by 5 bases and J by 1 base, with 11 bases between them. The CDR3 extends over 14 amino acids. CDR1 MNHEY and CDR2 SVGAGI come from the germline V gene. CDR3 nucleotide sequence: TGTGCCAGCAGTCCCGTTAGGAAGAACACTGAAGCTTTCTTT. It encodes CASSPVRKNTEAFF.

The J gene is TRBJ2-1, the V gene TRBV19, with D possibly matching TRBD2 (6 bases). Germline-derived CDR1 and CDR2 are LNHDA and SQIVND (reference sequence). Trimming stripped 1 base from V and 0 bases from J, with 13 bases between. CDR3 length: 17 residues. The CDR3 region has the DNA TGTGCCAGTAGTATAGGCGTCCGGGGGAGCTCCTACAATGAGCAGTTCTTC. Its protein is CASSIGVRGSSYNEQFF.

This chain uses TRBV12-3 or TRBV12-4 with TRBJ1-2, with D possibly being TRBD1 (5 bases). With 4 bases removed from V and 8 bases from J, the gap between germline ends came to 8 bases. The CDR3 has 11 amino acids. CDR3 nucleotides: TGTGCCAGCAGTTACGGGGCCGGCTACACCTTC. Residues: CASSYGAGYTF.

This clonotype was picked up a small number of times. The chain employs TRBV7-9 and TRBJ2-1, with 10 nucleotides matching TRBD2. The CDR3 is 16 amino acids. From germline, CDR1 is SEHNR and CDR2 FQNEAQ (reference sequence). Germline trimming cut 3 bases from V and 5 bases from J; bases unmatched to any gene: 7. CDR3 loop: CASSLLAGDFDNEQFF. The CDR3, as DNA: TGTGCCAGCAGCTTGCTAGCGGGAGACTTTGACAATGAGCAGTTCTTC. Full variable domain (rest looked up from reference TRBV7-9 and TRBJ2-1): DTGVSQNPRHKITKRGQNVTFRCDPISEHNRLYWYRQTLGQGPEFLTYFQNEAQLEKSRLLSDRFSAERPKGSFSTLEIQRTEQGDSAMYLCASSLLAGDFDNEQFFGPGTRLTVL.

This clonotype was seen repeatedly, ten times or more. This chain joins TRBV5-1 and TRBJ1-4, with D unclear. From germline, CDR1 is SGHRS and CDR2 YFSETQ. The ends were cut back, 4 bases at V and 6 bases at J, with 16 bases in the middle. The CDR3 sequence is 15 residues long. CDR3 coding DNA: TGCGCCAGCAGCCCTCTACCGGGAGTGGATGAAAAACTGTTTTTT. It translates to CASSPLPGVDEKLFF.

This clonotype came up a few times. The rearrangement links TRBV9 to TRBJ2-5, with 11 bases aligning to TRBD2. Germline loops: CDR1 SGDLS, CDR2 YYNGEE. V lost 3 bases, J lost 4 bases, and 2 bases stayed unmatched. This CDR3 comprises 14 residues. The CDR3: CASSGTSGGETQYF. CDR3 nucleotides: TGTGCCAGCAGCGGCACTAGCGGGGGAGAGACCCAGTACTTC.

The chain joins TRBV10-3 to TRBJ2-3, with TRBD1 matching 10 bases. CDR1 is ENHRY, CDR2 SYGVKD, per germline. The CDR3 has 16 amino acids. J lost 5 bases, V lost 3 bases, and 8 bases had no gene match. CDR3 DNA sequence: TGTGCCATCAGTGACTCCGGGACAGGGGTTTTAGATACGCAGTATTTT. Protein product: CAISDSGTGVLDTQYF.

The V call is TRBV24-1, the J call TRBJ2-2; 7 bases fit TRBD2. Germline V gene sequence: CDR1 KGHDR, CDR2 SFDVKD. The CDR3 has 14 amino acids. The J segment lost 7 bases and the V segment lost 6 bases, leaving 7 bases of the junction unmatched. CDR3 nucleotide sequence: TGTGCCACCAGTATGGGGGAGGGCCTCGGGGAGCTGTTTTTT. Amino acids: CATSMGEGLGELFF.

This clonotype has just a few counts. CDR3 loop: CSAIDRQGAAYEQYF. Written as DNA, the CDR3 is TGCAGTGCTATCGATCGACAGGGGGCCGCCTACGAGCAGTACTTC. The chain recombines TRBV20-1 with TRBJ2-7, with TRBD1 identical over 10 bases. This CDR3 is 15 amino acids long. In germline, CDR1 is DFQATT, CDR2 SNEGSKA (reference sequence). The J segment lost 2 bases and the V segment lost 4 bases, leaving 8 bases of the junction unmatched.

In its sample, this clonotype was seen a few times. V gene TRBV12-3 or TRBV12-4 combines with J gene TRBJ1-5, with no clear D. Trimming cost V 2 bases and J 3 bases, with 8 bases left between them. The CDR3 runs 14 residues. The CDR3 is CASSLIGLNQPQHF. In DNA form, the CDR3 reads TGTGCCAGCAGTTTAATTGGGCTCAATCAGCCCCAGCATTTT.

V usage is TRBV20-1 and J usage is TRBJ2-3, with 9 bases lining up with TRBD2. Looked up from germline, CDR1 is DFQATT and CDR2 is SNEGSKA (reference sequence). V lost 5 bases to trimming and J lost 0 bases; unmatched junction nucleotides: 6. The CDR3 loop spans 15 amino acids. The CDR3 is CSAPRLAESTDTQYF. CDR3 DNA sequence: TGCAGTGCTCCCCGACTAGCGGAGAGCACAGATACGCAGTATTTT.

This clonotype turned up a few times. The CDR3 sequence is CASSLEQTGGISTGELFF. CDR3 nucleotides: TGTGCCAGCAGCTTAGAACAAACAGGGGGCATAAGTACCGGGGAGCTGTTTTTT. The J gene is TRBJ2-2, the V gene TRBV7-2; the match to TRBD1 covers 9 bases. Germline CDR1 reads SGHTA; CDR2 reads FQGNSA. The CDR3 totals 18 residues. V lost 1 base to trimming and J lost 5 bases; unmatched junction nucleotides: 11.

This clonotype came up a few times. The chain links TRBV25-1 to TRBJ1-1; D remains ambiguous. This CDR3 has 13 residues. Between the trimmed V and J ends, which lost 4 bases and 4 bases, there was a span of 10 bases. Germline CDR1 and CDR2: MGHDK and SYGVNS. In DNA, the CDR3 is TGTGCCAGCAGTGGGATGGAGCGCACTGAAGCTTTCTTT. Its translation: CASSGMERTEAFF.

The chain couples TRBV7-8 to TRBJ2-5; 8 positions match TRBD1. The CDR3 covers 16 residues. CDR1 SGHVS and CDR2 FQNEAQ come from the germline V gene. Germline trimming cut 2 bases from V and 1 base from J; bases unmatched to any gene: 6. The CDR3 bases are TGTGCCAGCAGCTTAAGGACAGGGCAGGTCCAAGAGACCCAGTACTTC. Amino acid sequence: CASSLRTGQVQETQYF.

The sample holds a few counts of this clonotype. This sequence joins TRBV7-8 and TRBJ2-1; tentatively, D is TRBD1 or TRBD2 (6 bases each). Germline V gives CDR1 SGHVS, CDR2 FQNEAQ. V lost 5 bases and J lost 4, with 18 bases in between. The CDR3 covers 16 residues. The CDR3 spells CASSRDIWEAYNEQFF. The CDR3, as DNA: TGTGCCAGCAGCCGGGACATATGGGAGGCGTACAATGAGCAGTTCTTC.

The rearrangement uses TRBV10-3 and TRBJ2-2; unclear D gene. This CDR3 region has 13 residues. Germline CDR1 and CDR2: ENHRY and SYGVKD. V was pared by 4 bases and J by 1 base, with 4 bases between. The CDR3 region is CAISGQNTGELFF. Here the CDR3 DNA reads TGTGCCATCAGTGGGCAGAACACCGGGGAGCTGTTTTTT.

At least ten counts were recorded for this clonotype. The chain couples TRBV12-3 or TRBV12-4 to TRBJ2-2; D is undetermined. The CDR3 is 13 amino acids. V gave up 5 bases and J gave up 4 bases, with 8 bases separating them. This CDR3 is CASSPTSTGELFF. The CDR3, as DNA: TGTGCCAGCAGTCCCACCTCCACCGGGGAGCTGTTTTTT.

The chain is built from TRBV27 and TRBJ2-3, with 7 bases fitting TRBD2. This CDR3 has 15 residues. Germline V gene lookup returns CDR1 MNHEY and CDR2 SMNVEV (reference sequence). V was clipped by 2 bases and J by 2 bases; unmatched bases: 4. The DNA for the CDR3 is TGTGCCAGCAGTTTAGGGACTATCCTCACAGATACGCAGTATTTT. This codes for CASSLGTILTDTQYF.

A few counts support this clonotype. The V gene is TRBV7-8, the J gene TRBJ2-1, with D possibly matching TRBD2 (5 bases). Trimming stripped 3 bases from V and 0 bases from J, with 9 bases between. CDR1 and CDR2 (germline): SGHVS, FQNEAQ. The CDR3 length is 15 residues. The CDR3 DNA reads TGTGCCAGCAGCTTCCGGGAACACTCCTACAATGAGCAGTTCTTC. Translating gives CASSFREHSYNEQFF.

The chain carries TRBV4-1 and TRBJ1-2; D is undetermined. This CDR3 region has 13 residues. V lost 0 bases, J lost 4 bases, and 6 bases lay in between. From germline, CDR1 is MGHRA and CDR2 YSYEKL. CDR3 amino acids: CASSQDAVYGYTF. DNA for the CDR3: TGCGCCAGCAGCCAAGATGCGGTCTATGGCTACACCTTC.

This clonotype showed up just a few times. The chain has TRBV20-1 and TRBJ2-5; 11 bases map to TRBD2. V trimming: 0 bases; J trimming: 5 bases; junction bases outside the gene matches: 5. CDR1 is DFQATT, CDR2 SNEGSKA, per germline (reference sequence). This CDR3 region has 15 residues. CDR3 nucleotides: TGCAGTGCTAGAGATAGCGGGGGGGCCGGGGAGACCCAGTACTTC. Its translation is CSARDSGGAGETQYF.

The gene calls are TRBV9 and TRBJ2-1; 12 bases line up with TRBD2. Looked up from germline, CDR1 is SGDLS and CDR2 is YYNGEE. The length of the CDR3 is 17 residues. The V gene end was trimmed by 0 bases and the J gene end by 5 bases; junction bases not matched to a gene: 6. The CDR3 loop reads CASSVARPSGRDNEQFF. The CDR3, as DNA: TGTGCCAGCAGCGTAGCCCGACCTAGCGGGAGGGACAATGAGCAGTTCTTC.

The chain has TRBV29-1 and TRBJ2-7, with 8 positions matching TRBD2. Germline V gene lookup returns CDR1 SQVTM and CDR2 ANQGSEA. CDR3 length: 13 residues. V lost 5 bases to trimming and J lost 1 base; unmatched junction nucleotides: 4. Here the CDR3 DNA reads TGCAGCGTTTCAGAGCGGGGGTCCTACGAGCAGTACTTC. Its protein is CSVSERGSYEQYF.

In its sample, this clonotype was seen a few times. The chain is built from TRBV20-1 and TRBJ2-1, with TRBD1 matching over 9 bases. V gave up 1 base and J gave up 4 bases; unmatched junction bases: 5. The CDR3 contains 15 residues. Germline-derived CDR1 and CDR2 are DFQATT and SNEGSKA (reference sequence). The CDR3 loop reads CSARADRGAYNEQFF. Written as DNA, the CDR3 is TGCAGTGCTAGAGCCGACAGGGGGGCGTACAATGAGCAGTTCTTC.

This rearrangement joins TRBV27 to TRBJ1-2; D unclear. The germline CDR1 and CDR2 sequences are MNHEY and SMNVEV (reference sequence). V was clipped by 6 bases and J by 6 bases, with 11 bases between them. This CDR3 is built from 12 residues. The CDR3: CASSHMNNGYTF. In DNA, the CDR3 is TGTGCCAGCAGCCATATGAACAATGGCTACACCTTC.